The entry below gives a single T cell receptor (beta chain) sequence along with its context. The data belong to a study of blood T cell repertoires in COVID-19. Study overall: COVID-19 samples from acute and convalescent phases originated in the United States, Italy and Spain. From T cells, B-cell-depleted T cells, or PBMCs came the material, which was cDNA or gDNA.

As processed by the authors: Reference gene primer amplification yielded estimated nucleated cell counts. Only in-frame clones appear in the TCRdb table, and some are missing; sequencing was by immunoSEQ multiplex PCR. V and J calls plus clone size are reproduced from that table; the DNA served to infer D and trimming. The sample has around 200,000 clones; roughly 90% are singletons. The sequence derives from a man between 18 and 29 years old with active or convalescent COVID-19. Sequences were obtained from peripheral blood.

The CDR3 sequence is CASSVGDGRGNTEAFF. The CDR3 DNA is TGTGCCAGCAGCGTAGGAGACGGCCGCGGGAACACTGAAGCTTTCTTT. The chain recombines TRBV9 with TRBJ1-1; D gene ambiguous. The V gene lost 0 bases and the J gene lost 1 base, with 13 bases spanning the gap. The germline gives CDR1 SGDLS, CDR2 YYNGEE. The CDR3 is made up of 16 amino acids.